The 15 T cell receptor beta chains reported below all come from one sample, sequenced in a study of T cells in Graves' hyperthyroidism and ophthalmopathy. There were TCR beta CDR3 regions amplified from RNA transcripts. An initial round of RT-PCR targeting the TCR CDR3 relied on the HTBI primer set. TCRdb analysed the multiplex PCR reads with MiXCR anew, one entry per CDR3 protein. The table lists 300,000 to 400,000 distinct CDR3 sequences, around 14% of them singletons. The sample consisted of blood. The receptors derive from a young woman with Graves' hyperthyroidism.

This clonotype was observed at least ten times. V is TRBV2 and J is TRBJ2-7, with 9 bases that match TRBD1. V was clipped by 4 bases and J by 2 bases; unmatched bases: 3. CDR3 size: 14 residues. Germline values: CDR1 SNHLY, CDR2 FYNNEI. The CDR3 region has the DNA TGTGCCAGCAGTGTGGGACAGGGTACCTACGAGCAGTACTTC. Encoded protein: CASSVGQGTYEQYF.

This clonotype was counted between two and nine times. Germline and junction disagree at one end, which may indicate a read error. This sequence joins TRBV6-2 or TRBV6-3 and TRBJ2-5; a weak D match, TRBD1 (5 bases). Germline loops: CDR1 MNHEY, CDR2 SVGEGT. The length of the CDR3 is 15 residues. CDR3 DNA sequence: TGTGCCAGCAGTTACCCCGGAACAGGCCGTCTAAGTTTGGACTTC. Protein sequence: CASSYPGTGRLSLDF.

The V and J genes are TRBV6-5 and TRBJ1-4; D may be TRBD1 (6 bases). Trimming stripped 0 bases from V and 3 bases from J, with 11 bases between. Germline V lookup: CDR1 MNHEY, CDR2 SVGAGI. The length of the CDR3 is 16 residues. The CDR3 DNA follows: TGTGCCAGCAGTTACTCGTATGACAGGTCTAATGAAAAACTGTTTTTT. It codes for CASSYSYDRSNEKLFF.

This clonotype was observed at least ten times. The chain joins TRBV11-1 to TRBJ2-5; a weak D match, TRBD2 (6 bases). The length of the CDR3 is 12 residues. Deletions cut 10 bases from V and 2 bases from J, with 11 bases between. CDR1 and CDR2 from the germline V gene are SGHAT and FQDESV (reference sequence). The chain's CDR3 is CATGAGQETQYF. For the CDR3, the DNA is TGTGCCACCGGGGCGGGACAAGAGACCCAGTACTTC.

This clonotype has a count of ten or more. The chain is built from TRBV20-1 and TRBJ2-2; maybe TRBD1 (6 bases). This CDR3 has 14 amino acids. The germline gives CDR1 DFQATT, CDR2 SNEGSKA (reference sequence). The V end lost 7 bases, the J end lost 0 bases, and 12 bases lay between the germline ends. CDR3 in amino acids: CSVGGTSNTGELFF. The CDR3 region has the DNA TGCAGTGTAGGTGGGACATCGAACACCGGGGAGCTGTTTTTT.

The sample holds many counts of this clonotype. This chain uses TRBV29-1 with TRBJ2-1; either TRBD1 or TRBD2 may supply D (7 bases each). Germline CDR1 and CDR2: SQVTM and ANQGSEA. CDR3 size: 12 residues. Trimming took off 6 bases at V and 6 bases at J, with 12 bases between the two ends. The CDR3 nucleotides are TGCAGCGTAGGGAGGGACAGCAATGAGCAGTTCTTC. Its translation is CSVGRDSNEQFF.

This clonotype came up many times. This chain connects TRBV2 to TRBJ1-5; D is uncertain. The CDR3 has 14 amino acids. Germline V gene data show CDR1 as SNHLY and CDR2 as FYNNEI. V dropped 6 bases and J dropped 0 bases, with 9 bases sitting between them. CDR3 loop: CASRAGDSNQPQHF. Here the CDR3 DNA reads TGTGCCAGCAGAGCCGGAGATAGCAATCAGCCCCAGCATTTT.

This clonotype was found many times. Compared with germline, one end of the junction differs, possibly owing to a read error. This rearrangement joins TRBV20-1 to TRBJ2-2; D may be TRBD2 (6 bases). CDR1 is DFQATT and CDR2 is SNEGSKA in the germline V gene (reference sequence). The CDR3 totals 17 residues. In DNA form, the CDR3 reads TGCAGCGCTAACCGGGACTCCTCATGGTCTAGGGCCGGGGAGCTGTTTTTT. Translating gives CSANRDSSWSRAGELFF.

In its sample, this clonotype was seen a few times. The chain joins TRBV5-4 to TRBJ2-7; 8 positions agree with TRBD2. Looked up from germline, CDR1 is SGHNT and CDR2 is YYREEE (reference sequence). This CDR3 is 16 amino acids long. With 3 bases clipped from V and 0 bases from J, the junction kept 8 bases outside the gene matches. CDR3 DNA sequence: TGTGCCAGCAGCTCAGGCGGGACTAGGATCTCCTACGAGCAGTACTTC. Protein: CASSSGGTRISYEQYF.

This clonotype was seen a few times. This chain uses TRBV29-1 with TRBJ1-2; no reliable D call. The CDR3 has 13 residues. Germline lookup yields CDR1 SQVTM and CDR2 ANQGSEA. V lost 3 bases and J 2 bases, leaving 10 bases between the germline ends. CDR3 in amino acids: CSVENIANYGYTF. CDR3 nucleotide sequence: TGCAGCGTTGAGAACATCGCCAACTATGGCTACACCTTC.

This clonotype was counted a few times. This could be a read error, since a much larger clone is one nucleotide away. The chain joins TRBV11-2 to TRBJ2-1; 7 positions match TRBD2. The CDR3 has 16 residues. Germline V CDR1 and CDR2: SGHAT, FQNNGV. As DNA, the CDR3 is TGTGCCAGCAGCTTACGAATGACTAGCTCCTACGATGAGCAGTTCTTC. Protein: CASSLRMTSSYDEQFF.

The sample holds a few counts of this clonotype. The CDR3 reads CASSHGQGLRYTGNTIYF. DNA of the CDR3: TGTGCCAGCAGCCATGGACAGGGACTCCGCTACACTGGAAACACCATATATTTT. This chain links TRBV7-9 with TRBJ1-3; 8 bases match TRBD1. This CDR3 spans 18 amino acids. V dropped 5 bases and J dropped 2; count of bases not matched to a gene: 14. Germline loops: CDR1 SEHNR, CDR2 FQNEAQ (reference sequence).

This clonotype occurred once. The chain has TRBV30 and TRBJ1-2; D gene ambiguous. CDR1 and CDR2 (germline): GTSNPN, SVGIG (reference sequence). The CDR3 is 13 residues long. V lost 0 bases, J lost 10 bases, and 15 bases lay in between. The CDR3 is CAWSVEGSEPYTF. DNA for the CDR3: TGTGCCTGGAGTGTGGAGGGTTCGGAGCCCTACACCTTC.

This sequence joins TRBV2 and TRBJ2-7; 8 nucleotides line up with TRBD2. CDR3 length: 14 residues. Per germline, CDR1 SNHLY and CDR2 FYNNEI. V trimming: 7 bases; J trimming: 5 bases; junction bases outside the gene matches: 10. Here the CDR3 reads CASISREGQNEQYF. The DNA for the CDR3 is TGTGCCAGCATCTCCCGGGAGGGCCAGAACGAGCAGTACTTC.

This clonotype was seen only a few times. The J gene is TRBJ1-1, the V gene TRBV5-1, with D possibly TRBD1 on 5 matching bases. This CDR3 comprises 13 residues. Germline assignment: CDR1 SGHRS and CDR2 YFSETQ. V gave up 2 bases and J gave up 7 bases, with 12 bases separating them. CDR3 amino acids: CASSFGGESEAFF. As DNA, the CDR3 is TGCGCCAGCAGCTTCGGGGGGGAGAGTGAAGCTTTCTTT.